These 25 T cell receptor beta chains were all obtained from the same sample, sequenced in a study of spatial heterogeneity in lung cancer. Sample time point: blood at routine non-recurrence follow-up after resection. Extraction of whole RNA from tumor, nontumor lung or frozen PBMC preceded unsorted sequencing. MiXCR was run by TCRdb on the 5' RACE reads, yielding one entry per CDR3 protein. The table has around 120,000 distinct CDR3 sequences, less than 15% seen once. Specimen: PBMCs, collected at follow-up. These receptor sequences come from a male donor with early-stage non-small cell lung cancer.

Ten or more counts support this clonotype. V usage is TRBV6-5 and J usage is TRBJ1-2, with a possible D match to TRBD1 (6 bases). This CDR3 has 15 residues. V lost 8 bases to trimming and J lost 4 bases, with 20 bases between them. Germline loops: CDR1 MNHEY, CDR2 SVGAGI. For the CDR3, the DNA is TGTGCCAGCCACCCCCAACAGGGTCCTTCCTATGGCTACACCTTC. It specifies CASHPQQGPSYGYTF.

In this sample, this clonotype turned up once. This chain uses TRBV6-1 with TRBJ1-3; 9 bases fit TRBD1. With 6 bases clipped from V and 0 bases from J, the junction kept 12 bases outside the gene matches. CDR1 and CDR2 from the germline V gene are MNHNS and SASEGT. The CDR3 extends over 18 amino acids. The CDR3 DNA is TGTGCCAGCAGCCGGGGTAGGACAGGGGCTAGCTCTGGAAACACCATATATTTT. This translates into CASSRGRTGASSGNTIYF.

On this clonotype itself: The junction does not match germline at one end; this may be a read error. The gene calls are TRBV20-1 and TRBJ1-5; the D is unclear. The germline gives CDR1 DFQATT, CDR2 SNEGSKA (reference sequence). The CDR3 has 13 amino acids. The CDR3, as DNA: TGCAGTGCTAGAAGGGCCAGATATCAGCTCCAGCATTTT. It yields the protein CSARRARYQLQHF.

This clonotype occurred once. Sequence at one end of the junction differs from germline and may be a read error. The CDR3 loop is CANSPPRDRDKETQYF. The DNA of the CDR3 is TGTGCCAACAGTCCCCCAAGGGACAGGGACAAAGAGACCCAGTACTTC. The chain is built from TRBV27 and TRBJ2-5, with 9 nucleotides matching TRBD1. The CDR3 is 16 amino acids. From germline, CDR1 is MNHEY and CDR2 SMNVEV (reference sequence).

The chain joins TRBV10-3 to TRBJ1-1; D not resolved. Trimming took off 0 bases at V and 6 bases at J, with 8 bases between the two ends. This CDR3 contains 13 residues. Germline CDR1 and CDR2: ENHRY and SYGVKD. The CDR3, as DNA: TGTGCCATCAGTGAGTCGTTGTTGGCTGAAGCTTTCTTT. Amino acids: CAISESLLAEAFF.

This clonotype was detected ten times or more. This chain connects TRBV24-1 to TRBJ2-2; D is unclear. CDR1 KGHDR and CDR2 SFDVKD come from the germline V gene. The CDR3 extends over 13 amino acids. The V end was cut by 6 bases, the J end by 4 bases, with 8 bases between. CDR3 bases: TGTGCCACCAGTACCCTCGGCACCGGGGAGCTGTTTTTT. Protein sequence: CATSTLGTGELFF.

This clonotype was counted only a few times. The chain carries TRBV28 and TRBJ2-7; D gene uncertain. CDR1 is MDHEN, CDR2 SYDVKM, per germline. This CDR3 is built from 15 residues. V shed 5 bases and J shed 4 bases, with 18 bases lying between them. The DNA for the CDR3 is TGTGCCAGCAGTCCCTCCAGCCTTGGCTCTTACGAGCAGTACTTC. Translating it yields CASSPSSLGSYEQYF.

This clonotype was found a few times. This chain joins TRBV5-4 and TRBJ1-4, with TRBD1 as a possible D gene (5 bases). Germline CDR1 SGHNT, CDR2 YYREEE (reference sequence). With 4 bases removed from V and 8 bases from J, the gap between germline ends came to 21 bases. This CDR3 region has 16 residues. CDR3 in amino acids: CASSHGSGPREEKLFF. As DNA, the CDR3 is TGTGCCAGCAGCCATGGATCGGGACCGCGAGAAGAAAAACTGTTTTTT. Full variable domain (rest looked up from reference TRBV5-4 and TRBJ1-4): ETGVTQSPTHLIKTRGQQVTLRCSSQSGHNTVSWYQQALGQGPQFIFQYYREEENGRGNFPPRFSGLQFPNYSSELNVNALELDDSALYLCASSHGSGPREEKLFFGSGTQLSVL.

Concerning this clonotype: This may stem from a read error, because a much larger clone lies one nucleotide away. V and J are TRBV12-3 or TRBV12-4 and TRBJ2-1; TRBD1 might be the D (5 bases). Trimming shortened V by 3 bases and J by 15 bases, and 15 bases separated the two germline ends. The CDR3 runs to 12 residues. In DNA, the CDR3 is TGTGCCAGCAGTTTCGAGACAGCCTGGGGGTTCTTC. As protein: CASSFETAWGFF.

This clonotype showed up just a few times. V usage is TRBV28 and J usage is TRBJ2-7; D ambiguous. V lost 3 bases to trimming and J lost 5 bases, with 5 bases between them. CDR3 size: 11 residues. Germline lookup yields CDR1 MDHEN and CDR2 SYDVKM. The DNA of the CDR3 is TGTGCCAGCAGTTTCAGTGACGAGCAGTACTTC. Its translation: CASSFSDEQYF.

The chain combines TRBV5-8 with TRBJ2-7; weak D call: TRBD2 (5 bases). V lost 6 bases to trimming and J lost 4 bases, with 23 bases between them. Germline V gene data show CDR1 as SGHTS and CDR2 as YDEGEE. CDR3 length: 16 amino acids. The CDR3 here is CASKSSVRRLLYEQYF. CDR3 nucleotides: TGTGCCAGCAAATCCTCCGTTCGGAGACTACTGTACGAGCAGTACTTC. Drawing the rest from reference TRBV5-8 and TRBJ2-7, the complete variable domain is EAGVTQSPTHLIKTRGQQATLRCSPISGHTSVYWYQQALGLGLQFLLWYDEGEERNRGNFPPRFSGRQFPNYSSELNVNALELEDSALYLCASKSSVRRLLYEQYFGPGTRLTVT.

This clonotype was seen more than once but under ten times. The chain joins TRBV20-1 to TRBJ2-3; 9 bases are a match to TRBD2. This CDR3 has 14 amino acids. Germline V gene data show CDR1 as DFQATT and CDR2 as SNEGSKA (reference sequence). After removal of 3 bases from V and 3 bases from J, the junction contained 4 bases not matched to a gene. CDR3 nucleotides: TGCAGTGCTAGGCGGGGGGGCCGGACAGATACGCAGTATTTT. Residues: CSARRGGRTDTQYF.

The CDR3 coding sequence is TGCAGTGCTAGAGAACCGACAGGGGGCAATTCACCCCTCCACTTT. Translation: CSAREPTGGNSPLHF. The rearrangement joins TRBV20-1 to TRBJ1-6; 10 nucleotides match TRBD1. In germline, CDR1 is DFQATT, CDR2 SNEGSKA (reference sequence). The ends lost 0 bases at V and 7 bases at J; junction bases unmatched: 3. The CDR3 runs 15 residues.

The rearrangement joins TRBV27 to TRBJ2-6; D is undetermined. This CDR3 comprises 16 residues. Trimming shortened V by 5 bases and J by 0 bases, and 11 bases separated the two germline ends. Germline-derived CDR1 and CDR2 are MNHEY and SMNVEV (reference sequence). The CDR3 is CASSPHSSSGANVLTF. In DNA form, the CDR3 reads TGTGCCAGCAGTCCCCACAGTAGCTCTGGGGCCAACGTCCTGACTTTC.

This chain links TRBV6-5 with TRBJ2-2; D perhaps matches TRBD2 (7 bases). Trimming stripped 0 bases from V and 3 bases from J, with 11 bases between. The germline V gene has CDR1 MNHEY and CDR2 SVGAGI. CDR3 length equals 16 residues. The chain's CDR3 is CASSYSTGRDTGELFF. The CDR3 DNA sequence: TGTGCCAGCAGTTACTCAACAGGGAGGGACACCGGGGAGCTGTTTTTT.

Many counts were recorded for this clonotype. This rearrangement joins TRBV28 to TRBJ2-7; maybe TRBD1 (6 bases). The CDR3 runs 12 residues. The germline V and J ends were trimmed by 5 bases and 5 bases, with 10 bases remaining between them. CDR1 is MDHEN, CDR2 SYDVKM, per germline. CDR3 sequence (DNA): TGTGCCAGCAGTGCCAGGGGAAACGAGCAGTACTTC. It encodes CASSARGNEQYF.

This clonotype showed up just a few times. V usage is TRBV20-1 and J usage is TRBJ2-6, with 7 positions matching TRBD2. The CDR3 loop spans 14 amino acids. The V gene's germline CDR1 is DFQATT and CDR2 SNEGSKA (reference sequence). Trimming at V came to 5 bases and at J to 2 bases, leaving 3 bases not matched to a gene. The CDR3 nucleotides are TGCAGTGCTGGGAGCGGGGCTGGGGCCAACGTCCTGACTTTC. Its translation is CSAGSGAGANVLTF.

This clonotype has ten or more counts. The chain uses TRBV10-2 and TRBJ2-1; 10 positions agree with TRBD2. The trim removed 6 bases at V and 4 bases at J, leaving 9 bases unmatched. The CDR3 contains 16 residues. Germline CDR1 and CDR2: WSHSY and SAAADI. CDR3 in amino acids: CASRQAGLANYNEQFF. As DNA, the CDR3 is TGCGCCAGCAGACAGGCGGGACTAGCGAATTACAATGAGCAGTTCTTC.

The chain uses TRBV6-5 and TRBJ1-2, with TRBD1 as a possible D gene (6 bases). CDR3 size: 13 residues. Germline V gives CDR1 MNHEY, CDR2 SVGAGI. V was shortened by 6 bases and J by 4 bases, with 12 bases between the two germline ends. The CDR3 bases are TGTGCCAGCAGAGTAACAGGGTCCTATGGCTACACCTTC. It is translated as CASRVTGSYGYTF.

This clonotype came up a few times. This chain joins TRBV5-6 and TRBJ1-1, with D perhaps matching TRBD1 (6 bases). From germline, CDR1 is SGHDT and CDR2 YYEEEE. Trimming took off 6 bases at V and 4 bases at J, with 13 bases between the two ends. The CDR3 is made up of 13 amino acids. CDR3 bases: TGTGCCAGCATCGCAGGGGTTGGCACTGAAGCTTTCTTT. It translates to CASIAGVGTEAFF. Supplemented by reference TRBV5-6 and TRBJ1-1, the full variable domain reads DAGVTQSPTHLIKTRGQQVTLRCSPKSGHDTVSWYQQALGQGPQFIFQYYEEEERQRGNFPDRFSGHQFPNYSSELNVNALLLGDSALYLCASIAGVGTEAFFGQGTRLTVV.

The V call is TRBV12-3 or TRBV12-4, the J call TRBJ1-5; 7 bases line up with TRBD1. There are 19 residues in the CDR3. V was clipped by 6 bases and J by 0 bases; unmatched bases: 17. As DNA, the CDR3 is TGTGCCAGCAGCCGAGAGTATTTGACCCGGACAGGTAGCAATCAGCCCCAGCATTTT. Protein: CASSREYLTRTGSNQPQHF.

This clonotype showed up many times. V and J are TRBV28 and TRBJ1-1, with D unclear. The germline V and J ends were trimmed by 4 bases and 1 base, with 4 bases remaining between them. Germline assignment: CDR1 MDHEN and CDR2 SYDVKM. This CDR3 is built from 12 residues. The CDR3 DNA sequence: TGTGCCAGCAGTTATCAGAACACTGAAGCTTTCTTT. This translates into CASSYQNTEAFF.

This clonotype was seen more than once but under ten times. CDR3 amino acids: CACNRVVGEQYF. The CDR3 DNA follows: TGTGCCTGCAACAGGGTAGTGGGCGAGCAGTACTTC. The chain employs TRBV30 and TRBJ2-7, with a possible D match to TRBD1 (6 bases). The CDR3 sequence is 12 residues long. Germline CDR1 and CDR2: GTSNPN and SVGIG (reference sequence). The ends were cut back, 6 bases at V and 6 bases at J, with 15 bases in the middle.

There are a few counts of this clonotype. This chain links TRBV7-3 with TRBJ2-3, with 12 bases fitting TRBD2. Germline assignment: CDR1 SGHTA and CDR2 FQGTGA. Trimming at V came to 2 bases and at J to 14 bases, leaving 5 bases not matched to a gene. The CDR3 has 13 amino acids. The CDR3 region has the DNA TGTGCCAGCAGCTTAGGTGGGACTAGCGGGTGGTATTTT. Amino acid sequence: CASSLGGTSGWYF.

This clonotype was detected many times. This rearrangement joins TRBV4-3 to TRBJ2-5; weak D call: TRBD1 (5 bases). V lost 1 base and J 4 bases, leaving 10 bases between the germline ends. The CDR3 has 14 residues. Germline CDR1 LGHNA, CDR2 YSLEER. This CDR3 reads CASSQGRGVETQYF. The DNA for the CDR3 is TGCGCCAGCAGCCAAGGAAGGGGTGTAGAGACCCAGTACTTC.